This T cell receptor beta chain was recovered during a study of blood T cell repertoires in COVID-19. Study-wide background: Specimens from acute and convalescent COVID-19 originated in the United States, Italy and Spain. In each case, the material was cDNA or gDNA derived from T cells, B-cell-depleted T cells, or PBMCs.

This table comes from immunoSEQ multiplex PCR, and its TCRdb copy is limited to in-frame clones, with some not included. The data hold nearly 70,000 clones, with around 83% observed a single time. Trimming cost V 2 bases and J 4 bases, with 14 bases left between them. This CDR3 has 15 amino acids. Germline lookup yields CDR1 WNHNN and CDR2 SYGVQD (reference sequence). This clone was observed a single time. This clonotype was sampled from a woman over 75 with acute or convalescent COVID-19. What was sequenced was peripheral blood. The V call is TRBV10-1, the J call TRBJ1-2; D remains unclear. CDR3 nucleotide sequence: TGCGCCAGCAGTGAGGAGAGAGGACTTACCTATGGCTACACCTTC. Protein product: CASSEERGLTYGYTF.